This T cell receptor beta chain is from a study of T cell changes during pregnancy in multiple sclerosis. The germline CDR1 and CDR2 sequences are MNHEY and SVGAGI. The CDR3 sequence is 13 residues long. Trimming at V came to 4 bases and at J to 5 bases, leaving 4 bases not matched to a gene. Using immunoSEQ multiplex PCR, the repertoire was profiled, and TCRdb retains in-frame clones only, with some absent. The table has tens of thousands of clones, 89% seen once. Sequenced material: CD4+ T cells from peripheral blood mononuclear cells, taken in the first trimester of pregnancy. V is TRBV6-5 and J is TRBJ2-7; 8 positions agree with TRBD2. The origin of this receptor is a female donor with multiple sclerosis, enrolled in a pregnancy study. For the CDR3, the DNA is TGTGCCAGCAGTTTTTCGGGGGGGGACGAGCAGTACTTC. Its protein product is CASSFSGGDEQYF.